This T cell receptor (beta chain) was identified during a study of Ad26.COV2.S vaccination and SARS-CoV-2 variants. CDR3 size: 15 residues. V gave up 3 bases and J gave up 0 bases, with 12 bases separating them. Germline V CDR1 and CDR2: SGDLS, YYNGEE. For this clone: Its antigen is unidentified.

Assay used: immunoSEQ multiplex PCR; TCRdb lists only in-frame clones, some missing. The sample contains 300,000 to 350,000 clones, around 85% of which appear only once. Study outcomes and limitations: Total T cell responses were possibly underestimated by TCR breadth and depth analyses. Vaccine recipients and placebo recipients showed similar non-spike TCR breadth. There was reportedly substantial breadth in spike-specific CD8+ and CD4+ T cell responses after vaccination.

Treatment defined: around 19 received Ad26.COV2.S at low or high dose, single or two shots; roughly 5 received placebo; per-sample allocation not given. Samples analyzed were those drawn on day 63 after the first vaccine or placebo injection. The shot given was an Ad26 vector that makes Wuhan-strain SARS-CoV-2 spike. The sequence was obtained from a person aged 18 to 65 who received the Ad26.COV2.S COVID-19 vaccine or a placebo. The chain joins TRBV9 to TRBJ1-1; no clear D gene. Sequenced material: peripheral blood, taken in a trial of Ad26.COV2.S vaccine versus placebo. CDR3 amino acids: CASSARPGVNTEAFF. DNA of the CDR3: TGTGCCAGCAGCGCCAGACCGGGAGTGAACACTGAAGCTTTCTTT.